The 20 T cell receptor beta chains below come from one sample, sequenced in a study of Graves' ophthalmopathy and Graves' hyperthyroidism. Beta-chain TCR CDR3 regions were amplified from RNA transcripts. HTBI-primed RT-PCR formed the first round, and a multiplex PCR formed the second. In TCRdb, the multiplex PCR reads were re-called with MiXCR into one record per CDR3 protein. The table shows about half a million distinct CDR3 sequences, with approximately 15% occurring only once. Sequenced material: blood. These receptor sequences come from a woman under 40 with Graves' ophthalmopathy.

This clonotype has at least ten counts. The chain combines TRBV28 with TRBJ1-5; maybe TRBD1 (5 bases). From germline, CDR1 is MDHEN and CDR2 SYDVKM. V lost 11 bases to trimming and J lost 3 bases, with 17 bases between them. The CDR3 consists of 14 residues. CDR3 protein: CAAFSQGPNQPQHF. For the CDR3, the DNA is TGTGCCGCATTCTCCCAGGGACCCAATCAGCCCCAGCATTTT.

This clonotype occurred many times. The chain uses TRBV20-1 and TRBJ1-2; TRBD1 matches 11 bases. Germline V gene data show CDR1 as DFQATT and CDR2 as SNEGSKA (reference sequence). J lost 4 bases, V lost 5 bases, and 6 bases had no gene match. The CDR3 sequence is 14 residues long. Here the CDR3 reads CSADKGQGGYGYTF. The CDR3 DNA reads TGCAGTGCTGACAAGGGACAGGGGGGCTATGGCTACACCTTC.

This clonotype was seen ten or more times. V usage is TRBV18 and J usage is TRBJ2-5; D possibly corresponds to TRBD2 (6 bases). The germline CDR1 and CDR2 sequences are KGHSH and LQKENI. The CDR3 has 13 residues. Between the trimmed V and J ends, which lost 8 bases and 5 bases, there was a span of 15 bases. CDR3 sequence (DNA): TGTGCCAGCAGCCCGGGACTTCGCGAGACCCAGTACTTC. Amino acid sequence: CASSPGLRETQYF. Filled out from reference TRBV18 and TRBJ2-5, the complete variable domain reads NAGVMQNPRHLVRRRGQEARLRCSPMKGHSHVYWYRQLPEEGLKFMVYLQKENIIDESGMPKERFSAEFPKEGPSILRIQQVVRGDSAAYFCASSPGLRETQYFGPGTRLLVL.

This clonotype was picked up many times. This chain links TRBV30 with TRBJ1-2; 8 positions agree with TRBD1. The germline CDR1 and CDR2 sequences are GTSNPN and SVGIG (reference sequence). V lost 8 bases to trimming and J lost 8 bases; unmatched junction nucleotides: 16. This CDR3 is 14 amino acids long. Here the CDR3 DNA reads TGTGCCACAAAACTTCTACAGGGGGACGGAGGCTACACCTTC. It encodes CATKLLQGDGGYTF. Together with reference TRBV30 and TRBJ1-2, the CDR3 gives the full variable domain: SQTIHQWPATLVQPVGSPLSLECTVEGTSNPNLYWYRQAAGRGLQLLFYSVGIGQISSEVPQNLSASRPQDRQFILSSKKLLLSDSGFYLCATKLLQGDGGYTFGSGTRLTVV.

The sample holds a few counts of this clonotype. Because it lacks the conserved phenylalanine or tryptophan at the end, this CDR3 is likely a read error. The rearrangement links TRBV7-9 to TRBJ1-5; D gene ambiguous. V was cut by 4 bases and J by 0 bases, with 7 bases left in between. Germline loops: CDR1 SEHNR, CDR2 FQNEAQ (reference sequence). The CDR3 is made up of 14 amino acids. In DNA, the CDR3 is TGTGCCAGCAGCTACTGGTCTAGCAATCAGCCCCAGCATTCT. Its protein is CASSYWSSNQPQHS.

There are many counts of this clonotype. The chain uses TRBV6-5 and TRBJ1-2; D remains ambiguous. The V gene lost 0 bases and the J gene lost 3 bases, with 11 bases spanning the gap. The germline V gene has CDR1 MNHEY and CDR2 SVGAGI. The CDR3 runs to 15 residues. The CDR3 region is CASSYSSDPHYGYTF. The DNA of the CDR3 is TGTGCCAGCAGTTACTCGTCAGATCCTCACTATGGCTACACCTTC.

In its sample, this clonotype was seen many times. The rearrangement uses TRBV6-1 and TRBJ1-1; D unclear. Trimming took off 6 bases at V and 1 base at J, with 15 bases between the two ends. Germline CDR1 MNHNS, CDR2 SASEGT. This CDR3 is built from 15 residues. CDR3 amino acids: CASSKLQITNTEAFF. The CDR3 DNA is TGTGCCAGCAGCAAACTCCAGATAACGAACACTGAAGCTTTCTTT.

This clonotype came up many times. The chain employs TRBV6-5 and TRBJ1-6; D is unresolved. The V end lost 2 bases, the J end lost 12 bases, and 11 bases lay between the germline ends. Germline lookup yields CDR1 MNHEY and CDR2 SVGAGI. The CDR3 runs to 13 residues. CDR3 coding DNA: TGTGCCAGCAGTTACGTGGCAAGCGGACCCCTCCACTTT. Translation: CASSYVASGPLHF.

V is TRBV4-1 and J is TRBJ2-7, with 11 bases matching TRBD2. CDR3 size: 20 residues. The V gene's germline CDR1 is MGHRA and CDR2 YSYEKL. V dropped 4 bases and J dropped 0; count of bases not matched to a gene: 17. The CDR3 here is CASSLYSAALAGGPSYEQYF. The CDR3 DNA follows: TGCGCCAGCAGCCTCTATTCGGCGGCTCTAGCGGGGGGCCCCTCCTACGAGCAGTACTTC.

This clonotype was detected ten times or more. The J gene is TRBJ2-5, the V gene TRBV18; 10 bases line up with TRBD1. The CDR3 has 15 amino acids. Germline CDR1 and CDR2: KGHSH and LQKENI. V was clipped by 4 bases and J by 4 bases; unmatched bases: 6. CDR3 sequence reads: CASSQPGQGRETQYF. In DNA, the CDR3 is TGTGCCAGCTCACAGCCGGGACAGGGGAGAGAGACCCAGTACTTC.

This clonotype was counted many times. The chain employs TRBV28 and TRBJ2-2, with D possibly TRBD2 on 6 matching bases. The V end lost 3 bases, the J end lost 3 bases, and 17 bases lay between the germline ends. The CDR3 runs 17 residues. The V gene's germline CDR1 is MDHEN and CDR2 SYDVKM. The CDR3 coding sequence is TGTGCCAGCAGTTTCTCCTTCCTCGGGGACTACACCGGGGAGCTGTTTTTT. This gives the protein CASSFSFLGDYTGELFF.

The table lists this clonotype with many counts. The V gene is TRBV29-1, the J gene TRBJ2-7; 8 bases map to TRBD2. CDR1 and CDR2 from the germline V gene are SQVTM and ANQGSEA. The CDR3 extends over 16 amino acids. With 3 bases clipped from V and 0 bases from J, the junction kept 10 bases outside the gene matches. CDR3 bases: TGCAGCGTTGAGGCACCTCGGAGCGGGGGCTCCTACGAGCAGTACTTC. It translates to CSVEAPRSGGSYEQYF.

This clonotype showed up many times. The chain is built from TRBV27 and TRBJ2-7, with a weak D call TRBD2 (7 bases). This CDR3 is 12 amino acids long. Germline V gene lookup returns CDR1 MNHEY and CDR2 SMNVEV (reference sequence). The ends were cut back, 9 bases at V and 3 bases at J, with 12 bases in the middle. The CDR3 region has the DNA TGTGCCAGTAGGGGGAGGGACTACGAGCAGTACTTC. Translation: CASRGRDYEQYF.

This clonotype was seen many times. No conserved phenylalanine or tryptophan ends this CDR3, so it is likely a read error. The chain couples TRBV9 to TRBJ2-7; perhaps TRBD2 as D (5 bases). Germline V lookup: CDR1 SGDLS, CDR2 YYNGEE. Between the trimmed V and J ends, which lost 3 bases and 2 bases, there was a span of 9 bases. The CDR3 sequence is 13 residues long. The CDR3 here is CASSGRGTYEQYL. The CDR3 nucleotides are TGTGCCAGCAGCGGAAGAGGGACCTACGAGCAGTACCTC.

This clonotype was found a few times. V is TRBV18 and J is TRBJ2-5; weak D call: TRBD2 (6 bases). CDR1 and CDR2 from the germline V gene are KGHSH and LQKENI. Trimming cost V 1 base and J 4 bases, with 16 bases left between them. This CDR3 spans 16 amino acids. The CDR3 DNA sequence: TGTGCCAGCTCACCACGGGACGGGAGTATCGGAGAGACCCAGTACTTC. This codes for CASSPRDGSIGETQYF.

The rearrangement uses TRBV28 and TRBJ2-7, with TRBD2 identical over 7 bases. Germline values: CDR1 MDHEN, CDR2 SYDVKM. The V gene end was trimmed by 3 bases and the J gene end by 3 bases; junction bases not matched to a gene: 8. The CDR3 consists of 15 residues. CDR3 nucleotide sequence: TGTGCCAGCAGTTTGAGTTTCGGCGGGGGCTACGAGCAGTACTTC. Protein: CASSLSFGGGYEQYF.

The gene calls are TRBV28 and TRBJ1-2; TRBD1 is a possible D gene (5 bases). This CDR3 contains 16 residues. Between the trimmed V and J ends, which lost 5 bases and 7 bases, there was a span of 23 bases. Germline CDR1 is MDHEN and CDR2 is SYDVKM. CDR3 DNA: TGTGCCAGCAGTCGTCTCGAGACAGCCCCAAGGGGTGGCTACACCTTC. Protein product: CASSRLETAPRGGYTF.

This clonotype was seen only a few times. V gene TRBV29-1 combines with J gene TRBJ2-6, with D possibly called TRBD1 or TRBD2 (5 bases each). Germline V CDR1 and CDR2: SQVTM, ANQGSEA. V was shortened by 5 bases and J by 0 bases, with 8 bases between the two germline ends. There are 14 residues in the CDR3. The CDR3 sequence: CSVSGSSGANVLTF. In nucleotides, the CDR3 is TGCAGCGTTTCAGGGAGCTCTGGGGCCAACGTCCTGACTTTC.

In its sample, this clonotype was seen a few times. Being one base from a much bigger clone, this may be a read error. The rearrangement links TRBV6-1 to TRBJ1-1; 9 bases match TRBD1. Per germline, CDR1 MNHNS and CDR2 SASEGT. The CDR3 loop spans 13 amino acids. The CDR3 spells CATGGMWDTEACF. CDR3 in DNA: TGTGCAACAGGGGGCATGTGGGACACTGAAGCTTGCTTT.

This clonotype was seen repeatedly, ten times or more. The chain combines TRBV11-2 with TRBJ2-6; D is uncertain. V was shortened by 0 bases and J by 0 bases, with 6 bases between the two germline ends. CDR1 SGHAT and CDR2 FQNNGV come from the germline V gene. The CDR3 loop spans 16 amino acids. The CDR3 spells CASSLDFDSGANVLTF. DNA for the CDR3: TGTGCCAGCAGCTTAGATTTCGACTCTGGGGCCAACGTCCTGACTTTC.